The 20 T cell receptor beta chains reported below all come from one sample, sequenced in a study of blood T cell repertoires in COVID-19. Sequencing was performed with immunoSEQ multiplex PCR; in TCRdb, only in-frame clones are kept and a portion is missing. The sample carries a few hundred thousand clones, approximately 92% recorded once. Sequenced: PBMCs or T cells enriched from blood (not recorded which). The origin of the receptors is a man between 18 and 29 years old who had recovered from COVID-19.

This chain joins TRBV3-1 (or the pseudogene TRBV3-2) and TRBJ2-1, with D perhaps TRBD2 (5 bases). This CDR3 is 12 amino acids long. The V end lost 2 bases, the J end lost 10 bases, and 9 bases lay between the germline ends. Germline CDR1 is LGHDT and CDR2 is YNNKEL (reference sequence). This CDR3 is CASSQIGVEQFF. The CDR3 DNA reads as TGTGCCAGCAGCCAAATCGGGGTAGAGCAGTTCTTC.

There are a few counts of this clone. V and J are TRBV6-6 and TRBJ1-2, with 8 bases fitting TRBD1. The trim removed 5 bases at V and 6 bases at J, leaving 14 bases unmatched. CDR1 and CDR2 (germline): MNHNY, SVGAGI (reference sequence). The CDR3 sequence is 16 residues long. The CDR3 is CASSRPMRQGMDGYTF. CDR3 sequence (DNA): TGTGCCAGCAGTCGCCCGATGAGACAGGGGATGGATGGCTACACCTTC.

This CDR3 reads CASSGDRNNSPLHF. CDR3 sequence (DNA): TGTGCCAGTAGCGGGGACAGGAATAATTCACCCCTCCACTTT. The chain recombines TRBV19 with TRBJ1-6, with 8 bases matching TRBD1. Trimming cost V 6 bases and J 5 bases; bases outside gene matches: 3. Germline loops: CDR1 LNHDA, CDR2 SQIVND (reference sequence). This CDR3 contains 14 residues. The entire variable domain, with the rest obtained from reference TRBV19 and TRBJ1-6, is as follows: DGGITQSPKYLFRKEGQNVTLSCEQNLNHDAMYWYRQDPGQGLRLIYYSQIVNDFQKGDIAEGYSVSREKKESFPLTVTSAQKNPTAFYLCASSGDRNNSPLHFGNGTRLTVT.

This clone has more than one count but fewer than ten. V and J are TRBV29-1 and TRBJ2-2, with 7 bases fitting TRBD1. This CDR3 is built from 15 residues. Per germline, CDR1 SQVTM and CDR2 ANQGSEA. With 5 bases clipped from V and 1 base from J, the junction kept 7 bases outside the gene matches. The CDR3 region is CSVSGTVGNTGELFF. The CDR3 nucleotides are TGCAGCGTTTCCGGGACAGTCGGGAACACCGGGGAGCTGTTTTTT.

This chain links TRBV28 with TRBJ1-1; no firm D call. Germline CDR1 MDHEN, CDR2 SYDVKM. This CDR3 is 14 amino acids long. Trimming removed 3 bases from V and 1 base from J, with 9 bases in between. The CDR3 reads CASSFRQPNTEAFF. In DNA, the CDR3 is TGTGCCAGCAGTTTCAGGCAGCCGAACACTGAAGCTTTCTTT.

The chain's CDR3 is CASSPEAGEQFF. CDR3 DNA: TGTGCCAGCTCACCTGAGGCCGGGGAGCAGTTCTTC. V and J are TRBV18 and TRBJ2-1; D is ambiguous. Germline V gene lookup returns CDR1 KGHSH and CDR2 LQKENI. This CDR3 is 12 amino acids long. The V and J ends lost 3 bases and 10 bases respectively, with 10 bases between them.

V usage is TRBV3-1 (or the pseudogene TRBV3-2) and J usage is TRBJ1-1; 7 nucleotides align to TRBD1. V was clipped by 1 base and J by 4 bases; unmatched bases: 6. From germline, CDR1 is LGHDT and CDR2 YNNKEL (reference sequence). This CDR3 spans 15 amino acids. The CDR3 reads CASSQGAGGPTEAFF. The CDR3 DNA is TGTGCCAGCAGCCAAGGAGCAGGGGGGCCCACTGAAGCTTTCTTT.

This clone was recorded only once. V is TRBV6-5 and J is TRBJ1-2, with unresolved D. From germline, CDR1 is MNHEY and CDR2 SVGAGI. The CDR3 is 15 residues long. The germline V and J ends were trimmed by 0 bases and 8 bases, with 16 bases remaining between them. The chain's CDR3 is CASSYSRGGLEGYTF. The CDR3 coding sequence is TGTGCCAGCAGTTACTCACGGGGAGGGTTAGAGGGCTACACCTTC.

This chain connects TRBV19 to TRBJ2-7; D is perhaps TRBD1 (5 bases). Germline V gene sequence: CDR1 LNHDA, CDR2 SQIVND (reference sequence). The length of the CDR3 is 12 residues. Trimming took 3 bases from V and 6 from J, leaving 9 bases between them. The CDR3, as DNA: TGTGCCAGTAGTATCGGGCAGGGCGAGCAGTACTTC. Protein sequence: CASSIGQGEQYF.

This chain uses TRBV27 with TRBJ2-7, with D tentatively TRBD1 (6 bases). The CDR3 has 15 amino acids. Trimming removed 5 bases from V and 2 bases from J, with 16 bases in between. CDR1 is MNHEY and CDR2 is SMNVEV in the germline V gene (reference sequence). This CDR3 reads CASSATGHPAYEQYF. The CDR3 DNA reads as TGTGCCAGCAGTGCGACGGGACACCCAGCCTACGAGCAGTACTTC.

The chain combines TRBV18 with TRBJ2-7, with D possibly matching TRBD1 (6 bases). The V gene's germline CDR1 is KGHSH and CDR2 LQKENI. There are 15 residues in the CDR3. V lost 3 bases and J lost 5, with 17 bases in between. The CDR3: CASSPRGLHGDEQYF. In DNA form, the CDR3 reads TGTGCCAGCTCACCCAGGGGCCTACATGGCGACGAGCAGTACTTC. Full variable domain (missing parts from reference TRBV18 and TRBJ2-7): NAGVMQNPRHLVRRRGQEARLRCSPMKGHSHVYWYRQLPEEGLKFMVYLQKENIIDESGMPKERFSAEFPKEGPSILRIQQVVRGDSAAYFCASSPRGLHGDEQYFGPGTRLTVT.

The chain joins TRBV7-3 to TRBJ1-1; 8 bases fit TRBD1. V lost 1 base and J lost 1; bases outside the gene matches: 2. The CDR3 is made up of 15 amino acids. CDR1 and CDR2 from the germline V gene are SGHTA and FQGTGA. The CDR3: CASSLNQGANTEAFF. CDR3 nucleotides: TGTGCCAGCAGCTTAAATCAGGGGGCGAACACTGAAGCTTTCTTT.

J is TRBJ1-3 and V is TRBV18, with D possibly being TRBD1 (6 bases). With 1 base removed from V and 6 bases from J, the gap between germline ends came to 7 bases. Germline V gene lookup returns CDR1 KGHSH and CDR2 LQKENI. The CDR3 extends over 13 amino acids. The CDR3 spells CASSPRGPNTIYF. The CDR3 DNA sequence: TGTGCCAGCTCACCACGGGGGCCAAACACCATATATTTT.

Notes on this clone: Different DNA sequences within this sample yield the same CDR3. In DNA, the CDR3 is TGTGCCAGTAGCTCTAGGGACAGTTCCTACGAGCAGTACTTC. Protein product: CASSSRDSSYEQYF. This chain joins TRBV19 and TRBJ2-7; 7 bases align to TRBD1. V lost 6 bases and J lost 1; bases outside the gene matches: 6. Germline CDR1 LNHDA, CDR2 SQIVND (reference sequence). The CDR3 length is 14 residues. Combining the CDR3 with reference TRBV19 and TRBJ2-7 gives the whole variable domain DGGITQSPKYLFRKEGQNVTLSCEQNLNHDAMYWYRQDPGQGLRLIYYSQIVNDFQKGDIAEGYSVSREKKESFPLTVTSAQKNPTAFYLCASSSRDSSYEQYFGPGTRLTVT.

The rearrangement uses TRBV6-5 and TRBJ1-1; 9 bases map to TRBD1. Germline CDR1 reads MNHEY; CDR2 reads SVGAGI. CDR3 length: 15 residues. V lost 2 bases, J lost 0 bases, and 1 base stayed unmatched. CDR3 in DNA: TGTGCCAGCAGTTACGGGACAGGGTTGAACACTGAAGCTTTCTTT. Protein sequence: CASSYGTGLNTEAFF.

This clone occurred once. This chain uses TRBV28 with TRBJ1-1; D is unclear. Trimming removed 2 bases at V and 0 bases at J, with 16 bases between. The germline V gene has CDR1 MDHEN and CDR2 SYDVKM. CDR3 length: 17 amino acids. CDR3 nucleotide sequence: TGTGCCAGCAGTTTAAGCGGGATGGGCAGCCTGAACACTGAAGCTTTCTTT. Encoded protein: CASSLSGMGSLNTEAFF.

The chain couples TRBV19 to TRBJ1-1; 7 bases match TRBD1. With 7 bases clipped from V and 1 base from J, the junction kept 6 bases outside the gene matches. The CDR3 is 14 residues long. The V gene's germline CDR1 is LNHDA and CDR2 SQIVND (reference sequence). CDR3 nucleotides: TGTGCCAGTACCTCAGGGGGAACGAACACTGAAGCTTTCTTT. Translation gives CASTSGGTNTEAFF.

V is TRBV7-6 and J is TRBJ1-4, with 10 bases fitting TRBD1. With 5 bases clipped from V and 6 bases from J, the junction kept 18 bases outside the gene matches. CDR3 length: 19 residues. The germline gives CDR1 SGHVS, CDR2 FNYEAQ. The CDR3 bases are TGTGCCAGCAGCCATAACCGACTCCAGGGACAGGGGTCGGATGAAAAACTGTTTTTT. Residues: CASSHNRLQGQGSDEKLFF.

Written as DNA, the CDR3 is TGTGCCAGCAGTTTGGCTAGCGGGAGCTACGAGCAGTACTTC. It translates to CASSLASGSYEQYF. This sequence joins TRBV28 and TRBJ2-7, with 10 bases fitting TRBD2. Germline V gene lookup returns CDR1 MDHEN and CDR2 SYDVKM. CDR3 length equals 14 residues. Trimming at V came to 3 bases and at J to 3 bases, leaving 2 bases not matched to a gene.

This clone has a single count. The chain combines TRBV15 with TRBJ2-2; D call uncertain. Germline lookup yields CDR1 LNHNV and CDR2 YYDKDF (reference sequence). V lost 5 bases and J 6 bases, leaving 10 bases between the germline ends. This CDR3 comprises 13 residues. The CDR3 bases are TGTGCCACCAGCCCCCATGCGGCCGGGGAGCTGTTTTTT. Amino acids: CATSPHAAGELFF.